Each of the 24 T cell receptor beta chains below was sequenced from the same sample in a study of blood T cell repertoires in COVID-19. Only in-frame clones appear in the TCRdb table, and some are missing; sequencing was by immunoSEQ multiplex PCR. The sample records over 200,000 clones, nearly 90% being singletons. Material for sequencing was peripheral blood. These receptors came from a woman between 18 and 30 years old who had recovered from COVID-19.

This chain links TRBV19 with TRBJ1-4; TRBD1 is a possible D gene (5 bases). V was clipped by 3 bases and J by 10 bases, with 18 bases between them. In germline, CDR1 is LNHDA, CDR2 SQIVND (reference sequence). The CDR3 contains 15 residues. CDR3 amino acids: CASSIIQGEGVKLFF. CDR3 DNA: TGTGCCAGTAGTATCATCCAGGGTGAAGGTGTAAAACTGTTTTTT.

CDR3 nucleotides: TGTGCCAGCAGGGTCAGAGCAGGGGGCAGCACAGATACGCAGTATTTT. Amino acid sequence: CASRVRAGGSTDTQYF. This rearrangement joins TRBV2 to TRBJ2-3; 8 bases line up with TRBD1. Per the germline V gene, CDR1 is SNHLY and CDR2 is FYNNEI. Trimming removed 6 bases from V and 0 bases from J; junction bases left unmatched: 8. This CDR3 has 16 residues.

The chain combines TRBV14 with TRBJ1-3; D is unclear. CDR3 length: 12 residues. Per germline, CDR1 SGHDN and CDR2 FVKESK. Trimming shortened V by 4 bases and J by 4 bases, and 5 bases separated the two germline ends. CDR3 coding DNA: TGTGCCAGCAGCCCCCTGGGAAACACCATATATTTT. Amino acids: CASSPLGNTIYF.

This clone appeared once. This sequence joins TRBV15 and TRBJ2-1, with 7 bases matching TRBD1. V lost 6 bases and J lost 4; bases outside the gene matches: 18. Germline assignment: CDR1 LNHNV and CDR2 YYDKDF (reference sequence). The CDR3 extends over 18 amino acids. The CDR3 bases are TGTGCCACCAGGCCGAAACGAGCAGAGGGGGCAAAGTACAATGAGCAGTTCTTC. Its translation is CATRPKRAEGAKYNEQFF.

This clone was seen just once. The chain employs TRBV6-1 and TRBJ2-1; the D gene is possibly TRBD1 (6 bases). The CDR3 extends over 15 amino acids. The germline V gene encodes CDR1 MNHNS and CDR2 SASEGT. The ends were cut back, 6 bases at V and 3 bases at J, with 15 bases in the middle. For the CDR3, the DNA is TGTGCCAGCAGGCCATCCGGGACAATCTACAATGAGCAGTTCTTC. It yields the protein CASRPSGTIYNEQFF.

The V gene is TRBV25-1, the J gene TRBJ1-2; no definite D call. This CDR3 region has 17 residues. Germline loops: CDR1 MGHDK, CDR2 SYGVNS. The germline V and J ends were trimmed by 5 bases and 1 base, with 20 bases remaining between them. CDR3 coding DNA: TGTGCCAGCAGTTCTGATACCCGTGACAAGCTTAACTATGGCTACACCTTC. This codes for CASSSDTRDKLNYGYTF.

This clone was seen once. The chain joins TRBV7-6 to TRBJ1-1, with 7 bases aligning to TRBD1. CDR1 is SGHVS, CDR2 FNYEAQ, per germline. CDR3 length: 19 residues. V trimming: 5 bases; J trimming: 0 bases; junction bases outside the gene matches: 18. In DNA form, the CDR3 reads TGTGCCAGCAGCCGTGACAGGGAGCTCCCTTCTTATATGAACACTGAAGCTTTCTTT. It specifies CASSRDRELPSYMNTEAFF.

The CDR3 loop is CSASLGPTYNEQFF. The CDR3 DNA sequence: TGCAGTGCTAGTCTGGGCCCAACCTACAATGAGCAGTTCTTC. This chain joins TRBV20-1 and TRBJ2-1, with unresolved D. Deletions cut 3 bases from V and 2 bases from J, with 11 bases between. The CDR3 sequence is 14 residues long. CDR1 is DFQATT and CDR2 is SNEGSKA in the germline V gene (reference sequence).

This chain joins TRBV6-2 or TRBV6-3 and TRBJ2-1; D perhaps matches TRBD2 (5 bases). V was pared by 0 bases and J by 3 bases, with 12 bases between. There are 16 residues in the CDR3. Germline-derived CDR1 and CDR2 are MNHEY and SVGEGT. The DNA for the CDR3 is TGTGCCAGCAGTTACTCGACTACCGACGGCTACAATGAGCAGTTCTTC. This codes for CASSYSTTDGYNEQFF.

The chain combines TRBV3-1 (or the pseudogene TRBV3-2) with TRBJ1-5, with D possibly matching TRBD1 (5 bases). Germline CDR1 and CDR2: LGHDT and YNNKEL (reference sequence). The CDR3 has 16 amino acids. V was clipped by 1 base and J by 0 bases, with 10 bases between them. CDR3 nucleotides: TGTGCCAGCAGCCAAGGTTCAGGGCCTAGCAATCAGCCCCAGCATTTT. Its protein product is CASSQGSGPSNQPQHF.

V gene TRBV9 combines with J gene TRBJ2-1, with 9 bases lining up with TRBD2. CDR3 size: 16 residues. The germline gives CDR1 SGDLS, CDR2 YYNGEE. The V gene end was trimmed by 4 bases and the J gene end by 7 bases; junction bases not matched to a gene: 12. This chain's CDR3 is CASSPLGELAGNEQFF. The CDR3, as DNA: TGTGCCAGCAGCCCCCTTGGGGAACTAGCGGGTAATGAGCAGTTCTTC.

The chain recombines TRBV19 with TRBJ2-5, with TRBD1 identical over 10 bases. V lost 4 bases and J lost 3; bases outside the gene matches: 14. Germline lookup yields CDR1 LNHDA and CDR2 SQIVND (reference sequence). CDR3 length equals 18 residues. The chain's CDR3 is CASSKRLGQGNPEETQYF. In nucleotides, the CDR3 is TGTGCCAGTAGTAAGCGGCTGGGACAGGGGAACCCTGAAGAGACCCAGTACTTC. The entire variable domain, with the rest obtained from reference TRBV19 and TRBJ2-5, is as follows: DGGITQSPKYLFRKEGQNVTLSCEQNLNHDAMYWYRQDPGQGLRLIYYSQIVNDFQKGDIAEGYSVSREKKESFPLTVTSAQKNPTAFYLCASSKRLGQGNPEETQYFGPGTRLLVL.

This rearrangement joins TRBV15 to TRBJ2-1; D unclear. The CDR3 runs to 14 residues. Germline V gene lookup returns CDR1 LNHNV and CDR2 YYDKDF (reference sequence). Trimming stripped 5 bases from V and 3 bases from J, with 11 bases between. This CDR3 reads CATSSEKDYNEQFF. CDR3 DNA sequence: TGTGCCACCAGCTCGGAGAAAGACTACAATGAGCAGTTCTTC.

The CDR3 sequence is CASSPTGGTEAFF. CDR3 in DNA: TGTGCCAGCAGTCCGACAGGGGGAACTGAAGCTTTCTTT. The chain recombines TRBV6-5 with TRBJ1-1, with 9 bases that match TRBD1. Germline V gene data show CDR1 as MNHEY and CDR2 as SVGAGI. Germline trimming cut 5 bases from V and 5 bases from J; bases unmatched to any gene: 3. The CDR3 runs to 13 residues.

This clone was seen a few times. The rearrangement uses TRBV5-4 and TRBJ2-2; the D is unclear. The CDR3 sequence is 15 residues long. The ends were cut back, 0 bases at V and 6 bases at J, with 12 bases in the middle. Germline CDR1 is SGHNT and CDR2 is YYREEE (reference sequence). Here the CDR3 reads CASSLATPRAGELFF. In DNA, the CDR3 is TGTGCCAGCAGCTTGGCCACCCCTAGAGCCGGGGAGCTGTTTTTT.

The V call is TRBV4-3, the J call TRBJ2-5; a weak D match, TRBD2 (6 bases). Trimming removed 0 bases at V and 4 bases at J, with 12 bases between. The CDR3 has 15 residues. Germline-derived CDR1 and CDR2 are LGHNA and YSLEER. CDR3 amino acids: CASSQDNGGPETQYF. As DNA, the CDR3 is TGCGCCAGCAGCCAAGATAACGGGGGTCCAGAGACCCAGTACTTC.

This clone was recorded once. The V call is TRBV12-3 or TRBV12-4, the J call TRBJ2-3; unclear D gene. The CDR3 length is 12 residues. The V gene lost 4 bases and the J gene lost 5 bases, with 7 bases spanning the gap. The CDR3 coding sequence is TGTGCCAGCAGTTCCACGCGAGATACGCAGTATTTT. Amino acid sequence: CASSSTRDTQYF.

CDR3 in DNA: TGCAGCGTCGGGCAGGGCAGTGGCCGCGGCACTAATGAAAAACTGTTTTTT. Translation: CSVGQGSGRGTNEKLFF. This rearrangement joins TRBV29-1 to TRBJ1-4, with D perhaps matching TRBD1 (5 bases). The V end lost 6 bases, the J end lost 2 bases, and 22 bases lay between the germline ends. The CDR3 runs 17 residues. Germline CDR1 is SQVTM and CDR2 is ANQGSEA.

This chain links TRBV7-2 with TRBJ2-4; 7 bases align to TRBD1. The germline V gene has CDR1 SGHTA and CDR2 FQGNSA. With 1 base clipped from V and 4 bases from J, the junction kept 4 bases outside the gene matches. The length of the CDR3 is 15 residues. Here the CDR3 reads CASSLEGTAKNIQYF. CDR3 bases: TGTGCCAGCAGCTTAGAGGGGACAGCGAAAAACATTCAGTACTTC.

The rearrangement uses TRBV6-5 and TRBJ2-3; 7 nucleotides match TRBD2. With V trimmed by 6 bases and J by 4 bases, 7 bases remained unmatched. CDR3 size: 14 residues. Germline CDR1 and CDR2: MNHEY and SVGAGI. CDR3 in amino acids: CASRVAGSADTQYF. DNA of the CDR3: TGTGCCAGCAGAGTAGCGGGCAGCGCAGATACGCAGTATTTT.

This sequence joins TRBV25-1 and TRBJ2-7; no reliable D call. Trimming pared 11 bases from V and 4 bases from J, leaving 12 bases between. This CDR3 comprises 11 residues. From germline, CDR1 is MGHDK and CDR2 SYGVNS. The chain's CDR3 is CAFRVRYEQYF. CDR3 DNA sequence: TGTGCCTTTCGGGTACGGTACGAGCAGTACTTC.

The chain is built from TRBV6-2 or TRBV6-3 and TRBJ2-5; D gene uncertain. V lost 0 bases, J lost 0 bases, and 5 bases lay in between. The CDR3 extends over 14 amino acids. The germline V gene has CDR1 MNHEY and CDR2 SVGEGT. CDR3 residues: CASSYSWHQETQYF. Here the CDR3 DNA reads TGTGCCAGCAGTTACTCGTGGCACCAAGAGACCCAGTACTTC.

The chain joins TRBV27 to TRBJ2-3; 8 bases are shared with TRBD2. J gave up 0 bases and V 6 bases, and 5 bases lay outside the gene matches. Germline CDR1 MNHEY, CDR2 SMNVEV (reference sequence). The CDR3 is 15 amino acids. The CDR3 protein is CASRVLAASTDTQYF. The CDR3 DNA reads TGTGCCAGCAGGGTACTAGCGGCTAGCACAGATACGCAGTATTTT.

Here the CDR3 reads CSVQGGGYNEQFF. The DNA for the CDR3 is TGCAGCGTTCAAGGGGGCGGCTACAATGAGCAGTTCTTC. The chain employs TRBV29-1 and TRBJ2-1; TRBD1 agrees at 7 bases. The CDR3 loop spans 13 amino acids. V trimming: 5 bases; J trimming: 3 bases; junction bases outside the gene matches: 4. Per germline, CDR1 SQVTM and CDR2 ANQGSEA.